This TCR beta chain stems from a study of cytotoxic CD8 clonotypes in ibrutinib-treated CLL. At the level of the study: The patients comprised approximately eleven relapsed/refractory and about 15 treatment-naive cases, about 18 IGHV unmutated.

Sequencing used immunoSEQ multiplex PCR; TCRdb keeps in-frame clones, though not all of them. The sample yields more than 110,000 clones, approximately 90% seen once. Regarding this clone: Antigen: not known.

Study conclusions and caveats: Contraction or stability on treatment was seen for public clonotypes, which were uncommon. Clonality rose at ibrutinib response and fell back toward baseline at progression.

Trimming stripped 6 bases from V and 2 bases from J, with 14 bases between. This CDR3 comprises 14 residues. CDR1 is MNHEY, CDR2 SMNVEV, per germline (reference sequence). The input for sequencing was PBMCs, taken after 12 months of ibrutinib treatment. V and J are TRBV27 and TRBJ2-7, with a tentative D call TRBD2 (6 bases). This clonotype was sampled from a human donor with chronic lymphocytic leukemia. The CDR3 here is CASSYKGEAYEQYF. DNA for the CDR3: TGTGCCAGCAGCTATAAAGGGGAGGCCTACGAGCAGTACTTC.